This T cell receptor (beta chain) was observed in a study of glioma-infiltrating T cells. Findings and limits, study-wide: CDR3 overlap between tissue and blood was very small.

Amplification of TCR alpha and beta CDR3 regions from RNA used iRepertoire nested multiplex PCR. One entry per CDR3 protein results from TCRdb running MiXCR on the multiplex PCR reads. Among approximately 120,000 distinct CDR3 sequences listed, less than 30% were seen once. This clonotype showed up many times. Its target is unknown. Input material: glioma tissue, nonneoplastic brain tissue, or PBMCs (not recorded which). The receptor comes from a human donor with low-grade glioma or glioblastoma, undergoing nonglioma brain surgery, or in good health (not recorded which).

In nucleotides, the CDR3 is TGTGCCAGCAGACCCGGACAGGGGGTCGTCTATGGCTACACCTTC. The encoded protein is CASRPGQGVVYGYTF. The chain carries TRBV27 and TRBJ1-2; 10 nucleotides align to TRBD1. Germline V gene data show CDR1 as MNHEY and CDR2 as SMNVEV (reference sequence). J gave up 4 bases and V 6 bases, and 8 bases lay outside the gene matches. This CDR3 comprises 15 residues.